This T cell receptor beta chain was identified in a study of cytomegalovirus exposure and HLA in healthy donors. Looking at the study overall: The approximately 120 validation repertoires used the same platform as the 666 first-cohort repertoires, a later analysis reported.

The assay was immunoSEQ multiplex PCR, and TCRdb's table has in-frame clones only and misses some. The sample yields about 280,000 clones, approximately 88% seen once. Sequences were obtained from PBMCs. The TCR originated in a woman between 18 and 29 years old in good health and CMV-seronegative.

This CDR3 reads CASSDTQGGPAIYGYTF. DNA of the CDR3: TGTGCCAGCAGCGACACACAGGGTGGACCCGCTATTTATGGCTACACCTTC. This chain joins TRBV13 and TRBJ1-2; a possible D gene is TRBD1 (6 bases). V dropped 5 bases and J dropped 5 bases, with 24 bases sitting between them. CDR1 is PRHDT, CDR2 FYEKMQ, per germline (reference sequence). CDR3 length: 17 amino acids.